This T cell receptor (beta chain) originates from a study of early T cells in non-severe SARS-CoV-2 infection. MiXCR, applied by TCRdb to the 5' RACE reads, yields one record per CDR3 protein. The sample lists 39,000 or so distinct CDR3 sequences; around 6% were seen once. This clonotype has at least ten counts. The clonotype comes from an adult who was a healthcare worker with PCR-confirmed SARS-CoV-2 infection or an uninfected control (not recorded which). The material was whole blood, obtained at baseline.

This chain's CDR3 is CASSEGRRNYGYTF. The CDR3 DNA follows: TGTGCCAGCAGTGAAGGGCGGAGGAACTATGGCTACACCTTC. This chain uses TRBV2 with TRBJ1-2; D is undetermined. Germline V gene lookup returns CDR1 SNHLY and CDR2 FYNNEI. The CDR3 runs to 14 residues. Between the trimmed V and J ends, which lost 1 base and 2 bases, there was a span of 8 bases.